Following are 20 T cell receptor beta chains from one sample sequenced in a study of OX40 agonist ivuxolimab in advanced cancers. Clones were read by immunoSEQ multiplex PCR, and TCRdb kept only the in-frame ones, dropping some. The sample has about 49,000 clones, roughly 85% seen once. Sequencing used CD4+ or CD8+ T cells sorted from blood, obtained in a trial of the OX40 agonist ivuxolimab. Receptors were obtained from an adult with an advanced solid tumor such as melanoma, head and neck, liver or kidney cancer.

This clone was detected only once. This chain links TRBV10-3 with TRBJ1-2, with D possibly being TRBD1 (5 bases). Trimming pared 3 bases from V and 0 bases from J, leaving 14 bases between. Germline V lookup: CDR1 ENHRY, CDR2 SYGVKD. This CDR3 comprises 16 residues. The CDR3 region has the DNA TGTGCCATCAGTGACCCCGGGACCCCAGCTAACTATGGCTACACCTTC. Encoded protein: CAISDPGTPANYGYTF.

Here the CDR3 DNA reads TGTGCCAGCAGCTCCCTAAGGACAGGGAGGGGTGGCTACACCTTC. Protein sequence: CASSSLRTGRGGYTF. The chain has TRBV7-9 and TRBJ1-2, with TRBD1 matching over 8 bases. This CDR3 is built from 15 residues. With 4 bases clipped from V and 7 bases from J, the junction kept 11 bases outside the gene matches. Germline CDR1 SEHNR, CDR2 FQNEAQ (reference sequence).

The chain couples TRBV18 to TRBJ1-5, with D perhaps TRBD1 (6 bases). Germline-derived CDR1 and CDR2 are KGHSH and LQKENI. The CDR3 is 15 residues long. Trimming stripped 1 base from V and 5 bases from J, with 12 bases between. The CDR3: CASSPLRGGDQPQHF. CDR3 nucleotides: TGTGCCAGCTCACCACTTAGAGGGGGAGATCAGCCCCAGCATTTT. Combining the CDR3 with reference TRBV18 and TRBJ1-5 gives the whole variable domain NAGVMQNPRHLVRRRGQEARLRCSPMKGHSHVYWYRQLPEEGLKFMVYLQKENIIDESGMPKERFSAEFPKEGPSILRIQQVVRGDSAAYFCASSPLRGGDQPQHFGDGTRLSIL.

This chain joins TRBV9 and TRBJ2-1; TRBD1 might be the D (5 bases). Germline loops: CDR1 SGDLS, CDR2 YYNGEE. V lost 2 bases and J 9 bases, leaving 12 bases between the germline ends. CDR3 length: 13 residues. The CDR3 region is CASSVGPQGEQFF. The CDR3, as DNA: TGTGCCAGCAGCGTCGGCCCCCAGGGTGAGCAGTTCTTC.

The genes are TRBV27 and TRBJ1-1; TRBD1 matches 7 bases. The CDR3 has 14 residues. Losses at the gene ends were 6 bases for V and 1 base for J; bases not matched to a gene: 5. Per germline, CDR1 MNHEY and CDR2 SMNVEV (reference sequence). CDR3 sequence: CASRTGARNTEAFF. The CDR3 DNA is TGTGCCAGCAGAACAGGGGCAAGGAACACTGAAGCTTTCTTT.

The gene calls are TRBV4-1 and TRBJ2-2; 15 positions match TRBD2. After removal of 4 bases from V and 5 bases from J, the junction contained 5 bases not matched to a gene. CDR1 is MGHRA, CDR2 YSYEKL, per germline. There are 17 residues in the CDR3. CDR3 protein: CASSLRTSGRDTGELFF. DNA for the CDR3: TGCGCCAGCAGCCTCCGGACTAGCGGGAGGGATACCGGGGAGCTGTTTTTT.

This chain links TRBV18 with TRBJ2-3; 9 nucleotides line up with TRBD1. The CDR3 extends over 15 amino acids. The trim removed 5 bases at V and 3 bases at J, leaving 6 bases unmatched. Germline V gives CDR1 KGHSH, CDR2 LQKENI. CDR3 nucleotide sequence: TGTGCCAGCTCAACCGATGGGACAGGGACAGATACGCAGTATTTT. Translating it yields CASSTDGTGTDTQYF.

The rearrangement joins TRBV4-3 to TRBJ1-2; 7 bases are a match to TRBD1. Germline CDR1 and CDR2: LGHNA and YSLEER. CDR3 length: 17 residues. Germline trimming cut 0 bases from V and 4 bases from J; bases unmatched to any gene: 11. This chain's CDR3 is CASSQDPTQGQGYGYTF. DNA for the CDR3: TGCGCCAGCAGCCAAGATCCTACACAGGGGCAGGGCTATGGCTACACCTTC.

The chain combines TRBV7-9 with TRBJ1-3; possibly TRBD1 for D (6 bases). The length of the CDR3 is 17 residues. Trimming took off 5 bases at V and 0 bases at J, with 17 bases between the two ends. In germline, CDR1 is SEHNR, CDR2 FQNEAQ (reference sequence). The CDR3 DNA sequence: TGTGCCAGCAGCCACCGGACAGAAAGAGTCTCTGGAAACACCATATATTTT. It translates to CASSHRTERVSGNTIYF.

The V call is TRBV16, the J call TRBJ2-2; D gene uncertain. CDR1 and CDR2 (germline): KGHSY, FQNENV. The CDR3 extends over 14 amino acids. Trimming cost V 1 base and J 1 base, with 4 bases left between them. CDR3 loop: CASSQFQNTGELFF. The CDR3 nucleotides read TGTGCCAGCAGCCAATTCCAGAACACCGGGGAGCTGTTTTTT.

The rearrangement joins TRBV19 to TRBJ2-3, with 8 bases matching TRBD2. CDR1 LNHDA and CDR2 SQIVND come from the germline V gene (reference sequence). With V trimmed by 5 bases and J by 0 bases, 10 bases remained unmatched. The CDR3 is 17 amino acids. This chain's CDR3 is CASSHLLAGPSTDTQYF. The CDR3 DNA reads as TGTGCCAGTAGTCATCTCCTAGCGGGCCCGAGCACAGATACGCAGTATTTT.

CDR3 loop: CASSPGQGLLDTQYF. In nucleotides, the CDR3 is TGTGCCAGCTCACCGGGACAGGGCTTGTTGGATACGCAGTATTTT. The V call is TRBV18, the J call TRBJ2-3; the match to TRBD1 covers 9 bases. The CDR3 loop spans 15 amino acids. The germline CDR1 and CDR2 sequences are KGHSH and LQKENI. Trimming cost V 3 bases and J 6 bases; bases outside gene matches: 7.

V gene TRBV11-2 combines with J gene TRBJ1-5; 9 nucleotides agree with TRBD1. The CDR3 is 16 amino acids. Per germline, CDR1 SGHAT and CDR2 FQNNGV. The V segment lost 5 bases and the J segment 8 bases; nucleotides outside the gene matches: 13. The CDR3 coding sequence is TGTGCCAGCAGCCTTGGGGACAGGGTCTGGGGGGAGCCCCAGCATTTT. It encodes CASSLGDRVWGEPQHF.

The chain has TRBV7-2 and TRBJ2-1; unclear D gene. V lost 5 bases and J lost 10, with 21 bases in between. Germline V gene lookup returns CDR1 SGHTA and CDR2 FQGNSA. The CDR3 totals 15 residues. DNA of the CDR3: TGTGCCAGCAGCGAAGACCACGGTCCCCCTATCGAGCAGTTCTTC. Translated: CASSEDHGPPIEQFF.

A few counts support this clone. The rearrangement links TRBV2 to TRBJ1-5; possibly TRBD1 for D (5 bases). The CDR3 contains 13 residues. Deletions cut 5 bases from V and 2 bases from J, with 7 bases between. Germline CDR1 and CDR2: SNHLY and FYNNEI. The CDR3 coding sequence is TGTGCCAGCAGTAGGGACGGCAATCAGCCCCAGCATTTT. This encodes CASSRDGNQPQHF.

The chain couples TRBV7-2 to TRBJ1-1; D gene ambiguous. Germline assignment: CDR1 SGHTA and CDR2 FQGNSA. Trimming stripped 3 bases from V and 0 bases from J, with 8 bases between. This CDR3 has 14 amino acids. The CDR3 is CASSFSLLNTEAFF. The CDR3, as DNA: TGTGCCAGCAGCTTTTCTCTCTTGAACACTGAAGCTTTCTTT.

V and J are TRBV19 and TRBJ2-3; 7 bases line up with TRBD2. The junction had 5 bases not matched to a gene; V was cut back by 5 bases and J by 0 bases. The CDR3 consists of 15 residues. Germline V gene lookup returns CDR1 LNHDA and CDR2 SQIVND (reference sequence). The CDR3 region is CASSDLAVSTDTQYF. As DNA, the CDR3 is TGTGCCAGTAGTGATCTAGCGGTTAGCACAGATACGCAGTATTTT.

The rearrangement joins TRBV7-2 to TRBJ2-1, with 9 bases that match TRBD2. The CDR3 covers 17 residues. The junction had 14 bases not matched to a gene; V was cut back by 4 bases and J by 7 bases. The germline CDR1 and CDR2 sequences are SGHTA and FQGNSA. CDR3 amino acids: CASSWRVAGAGGNEQFF. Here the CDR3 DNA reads TGTGCCAGCAGCTGGCGAGTAGCGGGAGCCGGGGGGAATGAGCAGTTCTTC.

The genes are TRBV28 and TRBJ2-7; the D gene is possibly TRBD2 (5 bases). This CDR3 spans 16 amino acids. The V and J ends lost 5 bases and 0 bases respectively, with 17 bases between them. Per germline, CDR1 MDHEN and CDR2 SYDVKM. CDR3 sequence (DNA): TGTGCCAGCAGTCTTCCCCCCGGGGTGAGCTCCTACGAGCAGTACTTC. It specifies CASSLPPGVSSYEQYF. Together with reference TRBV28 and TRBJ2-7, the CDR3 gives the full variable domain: DVKVTQSSRYLVKRTGEKVFLECVQDMDHENMFWYRQDPGLGLRLIYFSYDVKMKEKGDIPEGYSVSREKKERFSLILESASTNQTSMYLCASSLPPGVSSYEQYFGPGTRLTVT.

The CDR3 is CASSPGGFAGTYNEQFF. CDR3 coding DNA: TGTGCCAGCAGCCCTGGGGGCTTTGCGGGGACCTACAATGAGCAGTTCTTC. The chain uses TRBV7-6 and TRBJ2-1; either TRBD1 or TRBD2 may supply D (6 bases each). Trimming cost V 5 bases and J 2 bases, with 19 bases left between them. The germline gives CDR1 SGHVS, CDR2 FNYEAQ. This CDR3 is built from 17 residues.